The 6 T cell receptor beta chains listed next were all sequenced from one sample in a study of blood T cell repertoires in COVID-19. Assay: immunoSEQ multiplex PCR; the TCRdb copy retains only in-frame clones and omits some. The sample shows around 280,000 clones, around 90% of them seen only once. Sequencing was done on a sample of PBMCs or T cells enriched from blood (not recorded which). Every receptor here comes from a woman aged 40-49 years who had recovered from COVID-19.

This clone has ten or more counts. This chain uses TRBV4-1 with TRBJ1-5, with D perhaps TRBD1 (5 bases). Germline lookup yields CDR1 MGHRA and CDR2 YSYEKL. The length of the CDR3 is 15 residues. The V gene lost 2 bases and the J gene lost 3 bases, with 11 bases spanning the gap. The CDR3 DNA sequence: TGCGCCAGCAGCCAACGGACAATTCTCAATCAGCCCCAGCATTTT. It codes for CASSQRTILNQPQHF.

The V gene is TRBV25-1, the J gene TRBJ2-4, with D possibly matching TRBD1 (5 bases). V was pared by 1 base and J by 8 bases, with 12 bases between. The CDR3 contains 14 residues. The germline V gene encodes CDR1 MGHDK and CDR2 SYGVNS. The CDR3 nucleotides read TGTGCCAGCAGTGAATCTGACAGTAGGGACATTCAGTACTTC. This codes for CASSESDSRDIQYF.

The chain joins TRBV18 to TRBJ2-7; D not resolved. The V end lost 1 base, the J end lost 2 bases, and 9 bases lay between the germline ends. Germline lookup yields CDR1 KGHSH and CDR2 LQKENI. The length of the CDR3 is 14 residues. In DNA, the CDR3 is TGTGCCAGCTCACCACGTTGGCAGACCTACGAGCAGTACTTC. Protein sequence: CASSPRWQTYEQYF.

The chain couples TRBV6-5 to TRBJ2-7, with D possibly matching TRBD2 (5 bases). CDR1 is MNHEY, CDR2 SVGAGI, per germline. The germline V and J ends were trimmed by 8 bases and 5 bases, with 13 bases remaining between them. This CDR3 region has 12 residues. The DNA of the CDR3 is TGTGCCAGCTCTCGGGGAGAGGACGAGCAGTACTTC. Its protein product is CASSRGEDEQYF.

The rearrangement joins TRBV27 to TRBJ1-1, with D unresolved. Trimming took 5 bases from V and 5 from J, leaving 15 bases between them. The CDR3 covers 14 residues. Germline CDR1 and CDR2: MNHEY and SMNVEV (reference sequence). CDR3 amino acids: CASSPRTGTTEAFF. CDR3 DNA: TGTGCCAGCAGTCCCCGGACGGGAACTACTGAAGCTTTCTTT.

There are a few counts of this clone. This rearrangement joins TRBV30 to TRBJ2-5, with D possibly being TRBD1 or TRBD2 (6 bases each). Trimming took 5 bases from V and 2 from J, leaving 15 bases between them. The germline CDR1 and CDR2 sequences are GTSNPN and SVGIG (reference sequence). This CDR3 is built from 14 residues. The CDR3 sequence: CAWGGTAGQETQYF. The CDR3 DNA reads TGTGCCTGGGGGGGCACCGCGGGGCAAGAGACCCAGTACTTC.